The clone carrying this T cell receptor beta chain was seen only a few times. This entry belongs to a study of CD8+CD57+ T cells in acquired aplastic anemia. Study in general: Sorted CD4+ and CD8+ cells gave an average of about 3 ug of DNA.

Genomic DNA served as template for TCR beta VDJ and CDR3 profiling. TCRdb fed the reads into MiXCR, producing one record per CDR3 protein. This table holds under 40,000 distinct CDR3 sequences, around 82% found once. Germline CDR1 is WSHSY and CDR2 is SAAADI. The CDR3 contains 14 residues. V was trimmed by 0 bases and J by 1 base, leaving 4 bases between them. The V gene is TRBV10-2, the J gene TRBJ1-5; D is uncertain. The specimen sequenced was sorted CD4+, CD8+, or CD8+CD57+ T cells (not recorded which) from PBMCs. This TCR derives from a human donor in good health, serving as a control. CDR3 in amino acids: CASSESVSNQPQHF. The CDR3 nucleotides are TGCGCCAGCAGTGAGTCGGTGAGCAATCAGCCCCAGCATTTT.